The clone carrying this T cell receptor beta chain was detected only once. The sample is drawn from a study of blood T cell repertoires in COVID-19. Across the whole study: Samples representing acute and convalescent COVID-19 were sourced from the United States, Italy and Spain. Nucleic acid was either cDNA or gDNA, and it came from T cells, B-cell-depleted T cells, or PBMCs.

The V segment lost 6 bases and the J segment 7 bases; nucleotides outside the gene matches: 7. CDR3 size: 14 residues. The V gene's germline CDR1 is MNHEY and CDR2 SVGAGI. Enrolled through a virtual design, the participants were between roughly 18 and 100 years of age and came from 24 US areas. Symptom resolution, clearance, or two negative PCRs marked the recovered donors of Cohort 3. The table came from immunoSEQ multiplex PCR; TCRdb's copy has only in-frame clones and leaves some out. The repertoire has over 250,000 clones, about 90% of them found once; the top ten carry under 2.5%. The sequencing sample was made of PBMCs or T cells enriched from blood (not recorded which). V gene TRBV6-5 combines with J gene TRBJ1-5; TRBD1 aligns across 9 bases. This receptor was identified in a woman in her sixties who had recovered from COVID-19. The CDR3 sequence is CASRTGTGQQPQHF. CDR3 bases: TGTGCCAGCAGAACAGGGACAGGGCAACAGCCCCAGCATTTT.